These 27 T cell receptor beta chains were sequenced from one sample in a study of blood T cells in healthy people across ages. With a J-beta primer mix and a sample-barcoded 5' primer, a second PCR ran about 7 to 12 cycles. From the 5' RACE reads, TCRdb called clonotypes with MiXCR, one entry per CDR3 protein. The sample yields roughly 1.5 million distinct CDR3 sequences, 35% to 45% seen once. The sample taken for sequencing was blood. The receptors originated from a young woman in good health.

This clonotype was picked up a small number of times. The CDR3 bases are TGCAGCGTTTCAAGAGGTAGCAATCAGCCCCAGCATTTT. Protein sequence: CSVSRGSNQPQHF. This rearrangement joins TRBV29-1 to TRBJ1-5; D is undetermined. Trimming took 5 bases from V and 0 from J, leaving 8 bases between them. Germline CDR1 is SQVTM and CDR2 is ANQGSEA. The CDR3 is 13 amino acids.

This clonotype was detected only a few times. The V call is TRBV27, the J call TRBJ1-5, with 8 positions matching TRBD1. V lost 4 bases, J lost 2 bases, and 7 bases stayed unmatched. The CDR3 consists of 16 residues. In germline, CDR1 is MNHEY, CDR2 SMNVEV (reference sequence). This CDR3 is CASSSDRVVGNQPQHF. The CDR3 nucleotides are TGTGCCAGCAGTTCGGACAGGGTCGTAGGCAATCAGCCCCAGCATTTT.

The rearrangement uses TRBV15 and TRBJ1-6; 7 bases fit TRBD1. V lost 11 bases, J lost 9 bases, and 10 bases stayed unmatched. Per the germline V gene, CDR1 is LNHNV and CDR2 is YYDKDF (reference sequence). There are 13 residues in the CDR3. The CDR3 nucleotides read TGTGCCTCCCGGGAGGACAGGAGTTCACCCCTCCACTTT. As protein: CASREDRSSPLHF. Full variable domain (remainder filled in from reference TRBV15 and TRBJ1-6): DAMVIQNPRYQVTQFGKPVTLSCSQTLNHNVMYWYQQKSSQAPKLLFHYYDKDFNNEADTPDNFQSRRPNTSFCFLDIRSPGLGDTAMYLCASREDRSSPLHFGNGTRLTVT.

This clonotype showed up just a few times. The rearrangement links TRBV28 to TRBJ2-3; tentatively, D is TRBD2 (5 bases). There are 14 residues in the CDR3. CDR1 and CDR2 from the germline V gene are MDHEN and SYDVKM. Between the trimmed V and J ends, which lost 3 bases and 2 bases, there was a span of 9 bases. The CDR3 reads CASSFPAVTDTQYF. CDR3 DNA sequence: TGTGCCAGCAGTTTCCCAGCGGTCACAGATACGCAGTATTTT.

This chain links TRBV5-5 with TRBJ1-4; D is unresolved. CDR3 length: 15 amino acids. Germline loops: CDR1 SGHKS, CDR2 YYEKEE (reference sequence). Trimming removed 0 bases from V and 7 bases from J, with 13 bases in between. CDR3 coding DNA: TGTGCCAGCAGCTTGGGGCAGGAGGTTTTTGAAAAACTGTTTTTT. This gives the protein CASSLGQEVFEKLFF.

The chain is built from TRBV7-9 and TRBJ2-2; D is undetermined. The CDR3 extends over 15 amino acids. With 0 bases removed from V and 2 bases from J, the gap between germline ends came to 7 bases. Looked up from germline, CDR1 is SEHNR and CDR2 is FQNEAQ (reference sequence). CDR3 sequence reads: CASSLAAHNTGELFF. The DNA of the CDR3 is TGTGCCAGCAGCTTAGCGGCCCACAACACCGGGGAGCTGTTTTTT.

This clonotype appeared a few times. The rearrangement uses TRBV11-2 and TRBJ2-1; D is possibly TRBD1 or TRBD2 (5 bases each). Germline V gene lookup returns CDR1 SGHAT and CDR2 FQNNGV. V lost 5 bases to trimming and J lost 1 base, with 15 bases between them. CDR3 length: 16 amino acids. CDR3 sequence reads: CASSNIVRGSYNEQFF. CDR3 DNA sequence: TGTGCCAGCAGCAATATTGTGAGGGGATCCTACAATGAGCAGTTCTTC.

V and J are TRBV27 and TRBJ2-7, with no clear D. Germline CDR1 is MNHEY and CDR2 is SMNVEV (reference sequence). This CDR3 contains 14 residues. With 2 bases removed from V and 0 bases from J, the gap between germline ends came to 8 bases. In DNA form, the CDR3 reads TGTGCCAGCAGTTTAAATGCAGACTCCTACGAGCAGTACTTC. Its protein is CASSLNADSYEQYF.

The rearrangement links TRBV5-1 to TRBJ2-5; no clear D. CDR1 is SGHRS and CDR2 is YFSETQ in the germline V gene. V lost 1 base and J 2 bases, leaving 9 bases between the germline ends. CDR3 length: 14 residues. Here the CDR3 reads CASSLKQSQETQYF. The DNA of the CDR3 is TGCGCCAGCAGCTTGAAACAGTCACAAGAGACCCAGTACTTC.

This clonotype came up a few times. V is TRBV29-1 and J is TRBJ2-5; a possible D gene is TRBD2 (6 bases). CDR1 and CDR2 (germline): SQVTM, ANQGSEA. V gave up 7 bases and J gave up 2 bases, with 14 bases separating them. This CDR3 is built from 13 residues. CDR3 nucleotide sequence: TGCAGCGGCAGCCGGGACTTACAAGAGACCCAGTACTTC. This sequence encodes CSGSRDLQETQYF.

The chain links TRBV4-1 to TRBJ1-1; D uncertain. This CDR3 spans 14 amino acids. The germline V gene has CDR1 MGHRA and CDR2 YSYEKL. V was pared by 0 bases and J by 6 bases, with 11 bases between. CDR3 in amino acids: CASSQDLSGAEAFF. In DNA, the CDR3 is TGCGCCAGCAGCCAAGATCTGAGTGGGGCTGAAGCTTTCTTT.

The rearrangement joins TRBV12-3 or TRBV12-4 to TRBJ1-2, with D unresolved. Trimming took 2 bases from V and 3 from J, leaving 7 bases between them. CDR3 length: 13 residues. Here the CDR3 reads CASSLLWDYGYTF. DNA for the CDR3: TGTGCCAGCAGTTTACTATGGGACTATGGCTACACCTTC.

The gene calls are TRBV7-2 and TRBJ1-5, with 8 nucleotides matching TRBD1. This CDR3 comprises 16 residues. V was clipped by 3 bases and J by 2 bases; unmatched bases: 6. Germline CDR1 SGHTA, CDR2 FQGNSA. Here the CDR3 reads CASSLDGQGRNQPQHF. The DNA for the CDR3 is TGTGCCAGCAGCTTGGACGGACAGGGCCGCAATCAGCCCCAGCATTTT.

The rearrangement links TRBV18 to TRBJ1-1; TRBD1 is a possible D gene (5 bases). The CDR3 runs to 14 residues. V shed 3 bases and J shed 8 bases, with 16 bases lying between them. Germline lookup yields CDR1 KGHSH and CDR2 LQKENI. The chain's CDR3 is CASSPLDSRGEAFF. CDR3 bases: TGTGCCAGCTCACCCCTAGACAGTCGCGGGGAAGCTTTCTTT.

This chain joins TRBV28 and TRBJ2-4; no firm D call. Germline V gene lookup returns CDR1 MDHEN and CDR2 SYDVKM. The CDR3 sequence is 15 residues long. The V and J ends lost 3 bases and 0 bases respectively, with 9 bases between them. Written as DNA, the CDR3 is TGTGCCAGCAGTTTGCCCAGGCTAGCCAAAAACATTCAGTACTTC. Encoded protein: CASSLPRLAKNIQYF.

For the CDR3, the DNA is TGCGCCAGCAGTCTCCAACAGGGTAGCAATGAGCAGTTCTTC. Encoded protein: CASSLQQGSNEQFF. This sequence joins TRBV4-3 and TRBJ2-1; D is perhaps TRBD1 (6 bases). Germline V gene lookup returns CDR1 LGHNA and CDR2 YSLEER. The V end was cut by 6 bases, the J end by 6 bases, with 15 bases between. The CDR3 has 14 residues.

This clonotype was picked up many times. The chain carries TRBV28 and TRBJ2-7, with TRBD2 matching 7 bases. There are 14 residues in the CDR3. Trimming removed 3 bases from V and 3 bases from J; junction bases left unmatched: 5. Germline values: CDR1 MDHEN, CDR2 SYDVKM. The CDR3 DNA is TGTGCCAGCAGTTTCGGCGGGAGTAACTACGAGCAGTACTTC. Translated, it gives CASSFGGSNYEQYF.

This chain joins TRBV6-5 and TRBJ2-7; either TRBD1 or TRBD2 may fit D (5 bases each). The CDR3 covers 15 residues. Germline V gives CDR1 MNHEY, CDR2 SVGAGI. V was trimmed by 5 bases and J by 3 bases, leaving 17 bases between them. The DNA for the CDR3 is TGTGCCAGCAGTAAGAGGGGACCAACAATCTACGAGCAGTACTTC. It specifies CASSKRGPTIYEQYF.

The rearrangement joins TRBV4-3 to TRBJ1-2; no clear D. The length of the CDR3 is 16 residues. V lost 1 base to trimming and J lost 0 bases, with 12 bases between them. Germline CDR1 is LGHNA and CDR2 is YSLEER. The CDR3 nucleotides are TGCGCCAGCAGCCAAGTGGGCTCGACTCCTAACTATGGCTACACCTTC. This sequence encodes CASSQVGSTPNYGYTF.

This clonotype turned up a few times. The gene calls are TRBV12-3 or TRBV12-4 and TRBJ2-5, with D hard to call. The J call may not be correct, given that the DNA end is closer to TRBJ2-7. The CDR3 totals 12 residues. CDR3 amino acids: CASSLAPDEQYF. The CDR3 bases are TGTGCCAGCAGTTTAGCCCCTGACGAGCAGTACTTC.

This clonotype was observed a few times. One end of the junction is discordant with germline, which a read error may explain. The chain is built from TRBV20-1 and TRBJ1-2; TRBD1 might be the D (6 bases). This CDR3 spans 16 amino acids. The V gene's germline CDR1 is DFQATT and CDR2 SNEGSKA (reference sequence). The CDR3 bases are TGCAGCGCTACCCCCTACAGGGCATTGGCGAACTATGGCTACACCTTC. This sequence encodes CSATPYRALANYGYTF.

The chain couples TRBV20-1 to TRBJ2-1; 11 bases map to TRBD1. This CDR3 comprises 15 residues. The V gene end was trimmed by 3 bases and the J gene end by 6 bases; junction bases not matched to a gene: 7. CDR1 DFQATT and CDR2 SNEGSKA come from the germline V gene (reference sequence). CDR3 coding DNA: TGCAGTGCTAGTTCTACCGGGACAGGGGGCAATGAGCAGTTCTTC. It is translated as CSASSTGTGGNEQFF.

This clonotype showed up just once. One base away lies a much larger clone, so this may be a sequencing read error. This sequence joins TRBV20-1 and TRBJ2-7; tentatively, D is TRBD2 (5 bases). Germline loops: CDR1 DFQATT, CDR2 SNEGSKA (reference sequence). This CDR3 is 16 amino acids long. Trimming left V 1 base short and J 0 bases short, with 16 bases between. The CDR3 sequence: CSARVVASRSSYEQYF. In DNA form, the CDR3 reads TGCAGTGCTAGAGTGGTAGCGAGCCGTTCCTCCTACGAGCAGTACTTC.

The chain employs TRBV5-1 and TRBJ2-1, with D perhaps being TRBD1 or TRBD2 (5 bases each). The J call may be wrong; the DNA end is better matched by TRBJ2-7. Per the germline V gene, CDR1 is SGHRS and CDR2 is YFSETQ. The CDR3 spans 13 residues. The DNA for the CDR3 is TGCGCCAGCAATCCGGGGCAAAACAATGAGCAGTACTTC. Protein: CASNPGQNNEQYF.

This rearrangement joins TRBV12-3 or TRBV12-4 to TRBJ2-1; 7 bases match TRBD1. This CDR3 comprises 17 residues. After removal of 4 bases from V and 1 base from J, the junction contained 10 bases not matched to a gene. CDR3: CASSSRTGTESYNEQFF. DNA for the CDR3: TGTGCCAGCAGTTCCCGTACCGGGACAGAATCCTACAATGAGCAGTTCTTC.

This clonotype was picked up many times. The chain has TRBV20-1 and TRBJ2-7, with D maybe TRBD1 (6 bases). The CDR3 covers 12 residues. V lost 6 bases and J 7 bases, leaving 16 bases between the germline ends. Germline loops: CDR1 DFQATT, CDR2 SNEGSKA (reference sequence). CDR3 DNA: TGCAGTGCGCCTTTGGGGGCCGGGGAGCAGTACTTC. Translating it yields CSAPLGAGEQYF.

In its sample, this clonotype was seen a few times. This chain links TRBV5-1 with TRBJ1-4; D is unresolved. V lost 0 bases and J 6 bases, leaving 9 bases between the germline ends. CDR1 and CDR2 (germline): SGHRS, YFSETQ. This CDR3 has 14 residues. The CDR3: CASSLGVADEKLFF. The DNA for the CDR3 is TGCGCCAGCAGCTTGGGCGTGGCAGATGAAAAACTGTTTTTT.